This passage covers 29 T cell receptor beta chains from one sample sequenced in a study of beta chain features in type 1 diabetes (dated by TCRdb to the late 2010s). Overall results and qualifications from the work: In all four CD4+ subsets, TCRB CDR3 length was moderately but significantly shorter in type 1 diabetes patients.

No antigen has been identified for these receptors. The method behind the library was the immunoSEQ multiplex PCR assay. All of the isolated RNA was reverse transcribed with the High Capacity cDNA Reverse Transcription Kit, so expressed TCRB transcripts were sequenced. TCRdb took this table from immuneACCESS and kept in-frame rearrangements with V and J called. Such tables lack part of the clones; where checked against another copy, unresolved V genes explain under half of the gap, and the rest is unexplained. The sample table lists around 70,000 clones, approximately 50% of them with a count of one. In total, the top ten clones hold 0.65% to 0.85% of the sample. The sample comprised central memory CD4+ T cells from blood. The receptors shown here come from a man in his thirties or forties with type 1 diabetes.

This clone was picked up a small number of times. The chain joins TRBV7-2 to TRBJ1-2; the D gene is possibly TRBD1 (6 bases). Trimming removed 5 bases at V and 0 bases at J, with 10 bases between. The germline V gene encodes CDR1 SGHTA and CDR2 FQGNSA. CDR3 length: 14 residues. The CDR3 DNA is TGTGCCAGCAGCACGTACAGGGCTAACTATGGCTACACCTTC. This gives the protein CASSTYRANYGYTF.

The chain joins TRBV11-2 to TRBJ2-3; TRBD1 is a possible D gene (8 bases). The germline gives CDR1 SGHAT, CDR2 FQNNGV. Trimming removed 5 bases at V and 1 base at J, with 19 bases between. There are 17 residues in the CDR3. DNA for the CDR3: TGTGCCAGCAGCCTCGCTCTCACAGGGGGGGGCACAGATACGCAGTATTTT. Residues: CASSLALTGGGTDTQYF.

The genes are TRBV29-1 and TRBJ2-1; possible D gene TRBD2, 6 bases. Germline loops: CDR1 SQVTM, CDR2 ANQGSEA. CDR3 length equals 13 residues. Trimming shortened V by 6 bases and J by 9 bases, and 18 bases separated the two germline ends. In nucleotides, the CDR3 is TGCAGCGTGGGCATCAGGGTGGGGGGTGAGCAGTTCTTC. Amino acids: CSVGIRVGGEQFF.

The genes are TRBV5-1 and TRBJ1-2, with a possible D match to TRBD1 (5 bases). The CDR3 extends over 13 amino acids. The germline gives CDR1 SGHRS, CDR2 YFSETQ. The V end lost 4 bases, the J end lost 3 bases, and 10 bases lay between the germline ends. CDR3 DNA sequence: TGCGCCAGCAGCCCACAGGAAGACTATGGCTACACCTTC. Protein: CASSPQEDYGYTF.

This chain connects TRBV29-1 to TRBJ2-7; 7 bases are shared with TRBD1. Germline V gene sequence: CDR1 SQVTM, CDR2 ANQGSEA. CDR3 length equals 12 residues. V trimming: 6 bases; J trimming: 4 bases; junction bases outside the gene matches: 6. In nucleotides, the CDR3 is TGCAGCGTAAATGTACAGGGGTACGAGCAGTACTTC. This gives the protein CSVNVQGYEQYF.

The chain couples TRBV7-6 to TRBJ2-5, with 7 bases aligning to TRBD1. The germline V gene has CDR1 SGHVS and CDR2 FNYEAQ. The CDR3 sequence is 13 residues long. The J segment lost 5 bases and the V segment lost 7 bases, leaving 7 bases of the junction unmatched. This chain's CDR3 is CASNRQGRETQYF. CDR3 in DNA: TGTGCCAGCAACCGACAGGGTCGGGAGACCCAGTACTTC.

V gene TRBV12-5 combines with J gene TRBJ1-4; TRBD1 might be the D (6 bases). There are 13 residues in the CDR3. Germline CDR1 is LGHNT and CDR2 is FRNRAP. V dropped 0 bases and J dropped 7 bases, with 6 bases sitting between them. Here the CDR3 reads CASGLVGAEKLFF. CDR3 nucleotides: TGTGCTAGTGGTTTGGTGGGGGCTGAAAAACTGTTTTTT.

The rearrangement uses TRBV28 and TRBJ2-2; 11 positions match TRBD2. CDR1 MDHEN and CDR2 SYDVKM come from the germline V gene. The CDR3 extends over 15 amino acids. Trimming cost V 7 bases and J 4 bases; bases outside gene matches: 5. The CDR3 here is CASTTSGGSTGELFF. The CDR3 nucleotides read TGTGCCAGCACCACTAGCGGGGGAAGCACCGGGGAGCTGTTTTTT.

This clone occurred a few times. The chain links TRBV5-1 to TRBJ2-1, with D perhaps TRBD2 (5 bases). Germline assignment: CDR1 SGHRS and CDR2 YFSETQ. V was shortened by 0 bases and J by 5 bases, with 9 bases between the two germline ends. This CDR3 is 14 amino acids long. CDR3 sequence (DNA): TGCGCCAGCAGCTTGGCCGTACTAGACAATGAGCAGTTCTTC. It specifies CASSLAVLDNEQFF.

The rearrangement links TRBV9 to TRBJ2-3; no clear D gene. Per germline, CDR1 SGDLS and CDR2 YYNGEE. V gave up 0 bases and J gave up 4 bases, with 12 bases separating them. The length of the CDR3 is 15 residues. CDR3: CASSVATYSPDTQYF. Here the CDR3 DNA reads TGTGCCAGCAGCGTAGCTACGTATTCCCCAGATACGCAGTATTTT.

The chain is built from TRBV4-1 and TRBJ2-1, with TRBD2 identical over 12 bases. The CDR3 extends over 17 amino acids. Unmatched junction bases numbered 7, after V lost 3 bases and J lost 4 bases. Germline V gene sequence: CDR1 MGHRA, CDR2 YSYEKL. For the CDR3, the DNA is TGCGCCAGCAGCCAGAGCGAAACTAGCGGGGGGTACAATGAGCAGTTCTTC. Its translation is CASSQSETSGGYNEQFF.

The gene calls are TRBV7-9 and TRBJ1-2; possible D gene TRBD1, 6 bases. The V end lost 4 bases, the J end lost 5 bases, and 14 bases lay between the germline ends. The CDR3 spans 14 residues. CDR1 is SEHNR, CDR2 FQNEAQ, per germline (reference sequence). CDR3 region: CASSSVDRFYGYTF. In nucleotides, the CDR3 is TGTGCCAGCAGCTCTGTCGACAGGTTTTATGGCTACACCTTC.

The chain is built from TRBV5-1 and TRBJ2-5; no clear D. V shed 3 bases and J shed 0 bases, with 21 bases lying between them. The CDR3 length is 18 residues. Germline loops: CDR1 SGHRS, CDR2 YFSETQ. The CDR3, as DNA: TGCGCCAGCAGCTCCCCCCGCAGCAGGCGATCGTACCAAGAGACCCAGTACTTC. As protein: CASSSPRSRRSYQETQYF. The complete variable domain, with remaining parts taken from reference TRBV5-1 and TRBJ2-5, reads KAGVTQTPRYLIKTRGQQVTLSCSPISGHRSVSWYQQTPGQGLQFLFEYFSETQRNKGNFPGRFSGRQFSNSRSEMNVSTLELGDSALYLCASSSPRSRRSYQETQYFGPGTRLLVL.

V and J are TRBV28 and TRBJ1-2, with TRBD1 matching 9 bases. The CDR3 is 13 amino acids. Trimming removed 5 bases from V and 5 bases from J; junction bases left unmatched: 3. Germline V CDR1 and CDR2: MDHEN, SYDVKM. The CDR3 is CASSTGQGYGYTF. The DNA for the CDR3 is TGTGCCAGCAGTACGGGACAGGGATATGGCTACACCTTC.

This clone was counted between two and nine times. At one end, the junction sequence differs from germline, possibly due to a read error. The V call is TRBV7-7, the J call TRBJ1-1, with D hard to call. Per the germline V gene, CDR1 is SSHAT and CDR2 is FNYEAQ (reference sequence). This CDR3 is built from 13 residues. CDR3 amino acids: CASSPDEGTEAFF. The CDR3 DNA reads TGTGCTAGCAGCCCTGATGAGGGCACTGAAGCTTTCTTT.

This chain connects TRBV5-1 to TRBJ2-5, with D possibly matching TRBD2 (6 bases). Per germline, CDR1 SGHRS and CDR2 YFSETQ. With 4 bases removed from V and 4 bases from J, the gap between germline ends came to 14 bases. This CDR3 spans 14 amino acids. DNA for the CDR3: TGCGCCAGCAGCAGCTCGGGACTCACAGAGACCCAGTACTTC. Protein product: CASSSSGLTETQYF.

This clone has just a few counts. The J gene is TRBJ1-2, the V gene TRBV30, with D uncertain. The germline V gene encodes CDR1 GTSNPN and CDR2 SVGIG (reference sequence). The V end was cut by 0 bases, the J end by 4 bases, with 12 bases between. The CDR3 sequence is 14 residues long. The CDR3 nucleotides read TGTGCCTGGAGTGTACAAAGTGGGCGCTATGGCTACACCTTC. It encodes CAWSVQSGRYGYTF. Full variable domain (remainder filled in from reference TRBV30 and TRBJ1-2): SQTIHQWPATLVQPVGSPLSLECTVEGTSNPNLYWYRQAAGRGLQLLFYSVGIGQISSEVPQNLSASRPQDRQFILSSKKLLLSDSGFYLCAWSVQSGRYGYTFGSGTRLTVV.

The chain carries TRBV29-1 and TRBJ2-3; maybe TRBD2 (6 bases). CDR3 length: 14 amino acids. Germline CDR1 SQVTM, CDR2 ANQGSEA. Deletions cut 3 bases from V and 5 bases from J, with 15 bases between. The CDR3 loop reads CSVDSGAGGDTQYF. CDR3 DNA: TGCAGCGTTGATTCTGGGGCCGGGGGAGATACGCAGTATTTT.

The chain employs TRBV15 and TRBJ2-1, with 12 nucleotides matching TRBD2. V was clipped by 0 bases and J by 7 bases; unmatched bases: 10. Per the germline V gene, CDR1 is LNHNV and CDR2 is YYDKDF (reference sequence). The CDR3 is made up of 18 amino acids. CDR3 coding DNA: TGTGCCACCAGCAGAGATCAGCTAGCGGGGGGGTTGGGAAATGAGCAGTTCTTC. Residues: CATSRDQLAGGLGNEQFF.

This sequence joins TRBV7-2 and TRBJ1-6, with D possibly being TRBD1 (6 bases). This CDR3 spans 18 amino acids. The V gene's germline CDR1 is SGHTA and CDR2 FQGNSA. With 5 bases removed from V and 4 bases from J, the gap between germline ends came to 21 bases. The CDR3 DNA sequence: TGTGCCAGCAGCCCAGGGGCAGGGCCTATTCCGTATAATTCACCCCTCCACTTT. Protein sequence: CASSPGAGPIPYNSPLHF. The whole variable domain, filled in from reference TRBV7-2 and TRBJ1-6, reads GAGVSQSPSNKVTEKGKDVELRCDPISGHTALYWYRQSLGQGLEFLIYFQGNSAPDKSGLPSDRFSAERTGGSVSTLTIQRTQQEDSAVYLCASSPGAGPIPYNSPLHFGNGTRLTVT.

The V call is TRBV11-3, the J call TRBJ2-2; D not resolved. From germline, CDR1 is SGHNT and CDR2 YENEEA. Trimming shortened V by 2 bases and J by 10 bases, and 11 bases separated the two germline ends. The CDR3 is made up of 13 amino acids. The CDR3 nucleotides are TGTGCCAGCAGCTTATCGTGGCGGCCGGAGCTGTTTTTT. The encoded protein is CASSLSWRPELFF.

The CDR3 is CASSYGTSGESTGELFF. The CDR3 coding sequence is TGCGCCAGCAGCTACGGGACTAGCGGGGAGAGCACCGGGGAGCTGTTTTTT. This chain links TRBV5-1 with TRBJ2-2; TRBD2 agrees at 13 bases. V lost 3 bases, J lost 4 bases, and 6 bases stayed unmatched. CDR3 size: 17 residues. Germline V gene data show CDR1 as SGHRS and CDR2 as YFSETQ. Full variable domain (missing parts from reference TRBV5-1 and TRBJ2-2): KAGVTQTPRYLIKTRGQQVTLSCSPISGHRSVSWYQQTPGQGLQFLFEYFSETQRNKGNFPGRFSGRQFSNSRSEMNVSTLELGDSALYLCASSYGTSGESTGELFFGEGSRLTVL.

This chain joins TRBV6-1 and TRBJ2-1, with 8 bases fitting TRBD2. Germline V CDR1 and CDR2: MNHNS, SASEGT. The CDR3 consists of 13 residues. After removal of 11 bases from V and 7 bases from J, the junction contained 10 bases not matched to a gene. The CDR3 loop reads CAVGRGVRNEQFF. The CDR3 DNA reads as TGTGCCGTAGGGCGGGGGGTGAGGAATGAGCAGTTCTTC.

This clone turned up a few times. The chain has TRBV7-2 and TRBJ1-2; D is unresolved. This CDR3 comprises 13 residues. V was clipped by 5 bases and J by 4 bases, with 11 bases between them. Germline CDR1 SGHTA, CDR2 FQGNSA. In DNA, the CDR3 is TGTGCCAGCAGCAGAAGGAGGGCCTATGGCTACACCTTC. This sequence encodes CASSRRRAYGYTF. The full variable domain, in which reference TRBV7-2 and TRBJ1-2 provide the parts outside the CDR3, is GAGVSQSPSNKVTEKGKDVELRCDPISGHTALYWYRQSLGQGLEFLIYFQGNSAPDKSGLPSDRFSAERTGGSVSTLTIQRTQQEDSAVYLCASSRRRAYGYTFGSGTRLTVV.

The genes are TRBV5-1 and TRBJ1-2, with unresolved D. Germline CDR1 is SGHRS and CDR2 is YFSETQ. Trimming removed 4 bases at V and 0 bases at J, with 10 bases between. The CDR3 has 14 amino acids. DNA of the CDR3: TGCGCCAGCAGCCGTCAGGAAGCTAACTATGGCTACACCTTC. Its translation is CASSRQEANYGYTF.

The rearrangement links TRBV27 to TRBJ1-6; 10 bases fit TRBD1. V lost 5 bases and J lost 4; bases outside the gene matches: 14. The V gene's germline CDR1 is MNHEY and CDR2 SMNVEV (reference sequence). The CDR3 runs 19 residues. The chain's CDR3 is CASSHRRDRGLLYNSPLHF. The CDR3 DNA reads TGTGCCAGCAGTCACCGCCGGGACAGGGGCTTACTTTATAATTCACCCCTCCACTTT.

The J gene is TRBJ1-2, the V gene TRBV6-5; 9 bases line up with TRBD1. Unmatched junction bases numbered 6, after V lost 5 bases and J lost 2 bases. In germline, CDR1 is MNHEY, CDR2 SVGAGI. The CDR3 extends over 15 amino acids. The CDR3 sequence is CASSRTGVRNYGYTF. The DNA of the CDR3 is TGTGCCAGCAGTAGGACAGGGGTTCGGAACTATGGCTACACCTTC.

This clone turned up a few times. V usage is TRBV29-1 and J usage is TRBJ1-1; D perhaps matches TRBD1 (6 bases). The CDR3 has 11 residues. CDR1 is SQVTM and CDR2 is ANQGSEA in the germline V gene. With 4 bases removed from V and 8 bases from J, the gap between germline ends came to 11 bases. CDR3: CSVVPGTEAFF. The CDR3 DNA reads as TGCAGCGTTGTTCCCGGGACAGAAGCTTTCTTT.

This clone was observed a handful of times. The chain has TRBV5-1 and TRBJ2-7; 9 nucleotides agree with TRBD2. With V trimmed by 4 bases and J by 0 bases, 8 bases remained unmatched. The CDR3 extends over 16 amino acids. Germline CDR1 SGHRS, CDR2 YFSETQ. The chain's CDR3 is CASSPAGTSTSYEQYF. DNA for the CDR3: TGCGCCAGCAGCCCGGCCGGGACTAGCACCTCCTACGAGCAGTACTTC.